The 16 T cell receptor beta chains listed next were all sequenced from one sample in a study of T cells in Graves' hyperthyroidism and ophthalmopathy. The TCR beta CDR3 regions underwent amplification using RNA transcripts as the source. A first-round RT-PCR of the TCR CDR3 used the HTBI primer set. TCRdb re-analysed the multiplex PCR reads in MiXCR, keeping a single row per CDR3 protein. This table holds approximately 600,000 distinct CDR3 sequences, around 21% found once. The source material was blood. Every receptor here comes from a man aged 30 to 45 with Graves' ophthalmopathy.

This clonotype was counted at least ten times. The V and J genes are TRBV28 and TRBJ1-5; 8 bases fit TRBD1. V lost 7 bases, J lost 5 bases, and 7 bases stayed unmatched. The germline gives CDR1 MDHEN, CDR2 SYDVKM. The CDR3 runs 14 residues. For the CDR3, the DNA is TGTGCCAGCACCAGGACAGGGCGGGATCAGCCCCAGCATTTT. Its protein is CASTRTGRDQPQHF.

The gene calls are TRBV20-1 and TRBJ1-5; D gene unclear. CDR3 size: 12 residues. V was shortened by 4 bases and J by 9 bases, with 13 bases between the two germline ends. In germline, CDR1 is DFQATT, CDR2 SNEGSKA (reference sequence). The CDR3 nucleotides are TGCAGTGCTAAGACACCTAGTGGGCCCCAGCATTTT. Translated: CSAKTPSGPQHF.

There are many counts of this clonotype. As DNA, the CDR3 is TGTGCCAGCAGTTACCTTGACAGCGAGCAGTACTTC. As protein: CASSYLDSEQYF. The chain combines TRBV6-2 or TRBV6-3 with TRBJ2-7; D is possibly TRBD1 (5 bases). Germline assignment: CDR1 MNHEY and CDR2 SVGEGT. The CDR3 is 12 amino acids. The germline V and J ends were trimmed by 2 bases and 6 bases, with 8 bases remaining between them.

The chain carries TRBV2 and TRBJ2-1; D uncertain. V lost 7 bases and J lost 5, with 6 bases in between. CDR3 length equals 11 residues. Germline loops: CDR1 SNHLY, CDR2 FYNNEI. The CDR3 sequence is CASTTDNEQFF. Here the CDR3 DNA reads TGTGCCAGCACCACCGACAATGAGCAGTTCTTC.

This clonotype turned up a few times. The chain employs TRBV7-2 and TRBJ2-7; 7 bases line up with TRBD1. The CDR3 has 15 residues. The V gene end was trimmed by 5 bases and the J gene end by 3 bases; junction bases not matched to a gene: 10. Germline values: CDR1 SGHTA, CDR2 FQGNSA. CDR3 sequence reads: CASSPQRGPNYEQYF. CDR3 DNA sequence: TGTGCCAGCAGCCCACAAAGGGGGCCAAACTACGAGCAGTACTTC.

This clonotype was recorded at least ten times. The chain recombines TRBV28 with TRBJ1-1; TRBD1 might be the D (6 bases). The germline V and J ends were trimmed by 2 bases and 0 bases, with 13 bases remaining between them. This CDR3 spans 16 amino acids. Looked up from germline, CDR1 is MDHEN and CDR2 is SYDVKM. CDR3 sequence reads: CASSLPWGALNTEAFF. CDR3 nucleotides: TGTGCCAGCAGTTTACCCTGGGGGGCTTTGAACACTGAAGCTTTCTTT.

This clonotype was detected ten times or more. This chain joins TRBV13 and TRBJ2-1; D call uncertain. The V end was cut by 2 bases, the J end by 4 bases, with 6 bases between. The V gene's germline CDR1 is PRHDT and CDR2 FYEKMQ (reference sequence). The CDR3 runs to 13 residues. The CDR3, as DNA: TGTGCCAGCAGCTTAACGCGGTACAATGAGCAGTTCTTC. Amino acid sequence: CASSLTRYNEQFF.

The rearrangement uses TRBV10-3 and TRBJ2-5; TRBD2 is a possible D gene (7 bases). This CDR3 region has 17 residues. From germline, CDR1 is ENHRY and CDR2 SYGVKD. V gave up 0 bases and J gave up 1 base, with 15 bases separating them. The chain's CDR3 is CAISESRGASGQETQYF. The DNA for the CDR3 is TGTGCCATCAGTGAGTCTAGGGGGGCTAGCGGCCAAGAGACCCAGTACTTC.

Many counts were recorded for this clonotype. CDR3 coding DNA: TGCGCCAGCAGATTGAGACAGGACGCCTCCTACGAGCAGTACTTC. Amino acids: CASRLRQDASYEQYF. This chain joins TRBV5-1 and TRBJ2-7; the D gene is possibly TRBD1 (6 bases). The CDR3 length is 15 residues. Germline lookup yields CDR1 SGHRS and CDR2 YFSETQ. Trimming shortened V by 5 bases and J by 0 bases, and 15 bases separated the two germline ends.

This clonotype was picked up many times. The V call is TRBV27, the J call TRBJ1-5; D remains unclear. In germline, CDR1 is MNHEY, CDR2 SMNVEV (reference sequence). Trimming removed 2 bases at V and 2 bases at J, with 7 bases between. The CDR3 has 14 residues. The chain's CDR3 is CASSLERGNQPQHF. The CDR3 nucleotides read TGTGCCAGCAGTTTAGAGCGGGGCAATCAGCCCCAGCATTTT.

There are many counts of this clonotype. The chain links TRBV28 to TRBJ1-1, with D possibly TRBD1 on 5 matching bases. Germline V gene lookup returns CDR1 MDHEN and CDR2 SYDVKM. The CDR3 spans 14 residues. Deletions cut 4 bases from V and 5 bases from J, with 14 bases between. This CDR3 is CASSWGRVGTEAFF. For the CDR3, the DNA is TGTGCCAGCAGTTGGGGCAGGGTTGGAACTGAAGCTTTCTTT.

Turning to this clonotype: A much more abundant neighbour one base away suggests this may be a read error. This chain connects TRBV19 to TRBJ1-1, with D unresolved. The germline V gene has CDR1 LNHDA and CDR2 SQIVND (reference sequence). The CDR3 length is 13 residues. V lost 8 bases and J lost 0, with 10 bases in between. CDR3 sequence reads: CASGTLLNTEAFF. CDR3 in DNA: TGTGCCAGTGGTACCCTATTGAACACTGAAGCTTTCTTT.

This clonotype came up many times. V gene TRBV6-1 combines with J gene TRBJ1-5; D not resolved. Trimming cost V 7 bases and J 3 bases, with 16 bases left between them. Germline assignment: CDR1 MNHNS and CDR2 SASEGT. There are 15 residues in the CDR3. The CDR3 nucleotides are TGTGCCAGCAAGGCTGACGGAGCCATCAATCAGCCCCAGCATTTT. The encoded protein is CASKADGAINQPQHF.

This clonotype has more than one count but fewer than ten. V is TRBV20-1 and J is TRBJ2-7; 9 positions match TRBD1. This CDR3 spans 15 amino acids. V gave up 3 bases and J gave up 3 bases; unmatched junction bases: 9. Looked up from germline, CDR1 is DFQATT and CDR2 is SNEGSKA (reference sequence). The CDR3 spells CSARGPGQGSYEQYF. CDR3 DNA sequence: TGCAGTGCTAGGGGACCGGGACAGGGAAGCTACGAGCAGTACTTC.

CDR3: CASSSPRAFEQYF. In DNA form, the CDR3 reads TGTGCCAGCAGCTCCCCTAGGGCCTTCGAGCAGTACTTC. This sequence joins TRBV7-9 and TRBJ2-7; no definite D call. Trimming pared 4 bases from V and 6 bases from J, leaving 13 bases between. CDR1 is SEHNR and CDR2 is FQNEAQ in the germline V gene (reference sequence). The CDR3 length is 13 residues.

This clonotype was picked up many times. This sequence joins TRBV18 and TRBJ2-1; tentative D call: TRBD1 (6 bases). In germline, CDR1 is KGHSH, CDR2 LQKENI. The V gene lost 1 base and the J gene lost 3 bases, with 10 bases spanning the gap. The CDR3 has 15 amino acids. The CDR3 is CASSPRGHLYNEQFF. For the CDR3, the DNA is TGTGCCAGCTCACCACGGGGACACCTCTACAATGAGCAGTTCTTC.